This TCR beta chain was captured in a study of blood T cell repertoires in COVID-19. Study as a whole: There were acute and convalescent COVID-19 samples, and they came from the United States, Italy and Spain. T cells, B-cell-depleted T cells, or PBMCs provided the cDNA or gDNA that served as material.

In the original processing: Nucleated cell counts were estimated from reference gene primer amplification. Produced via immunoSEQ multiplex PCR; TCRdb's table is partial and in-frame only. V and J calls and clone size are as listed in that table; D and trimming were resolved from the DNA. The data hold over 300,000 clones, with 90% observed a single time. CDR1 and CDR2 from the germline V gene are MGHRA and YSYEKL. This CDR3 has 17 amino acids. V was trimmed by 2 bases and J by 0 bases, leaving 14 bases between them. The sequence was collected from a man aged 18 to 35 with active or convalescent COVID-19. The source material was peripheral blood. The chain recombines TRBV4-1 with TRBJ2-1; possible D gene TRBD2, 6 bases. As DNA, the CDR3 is TGCGCCAGCAGCCAAATGCTGGGGGGAGACTCCTACAATGAGCAGTTCTTC. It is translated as CASSQMLGGDSYNEQFF.